Described below is a single TCR beta chain sequence and its context. Its antigen is undetermined. The data derive from a study of vaccination and CD4 T cells after COVID-19. Study in general: Spike peptides, overlapping and drawn from SARS-CoV-2, HCoV-NL63, HCoV-OC43 and HCoV-229E, were used to stimulate cells. Regarding the study as a whole: Convalescent patient numbers were relatively low, with no early post-infection timepoints.

V lost 8 bases to trimming and J lost 6 bases; unmatched junction nucleotides: 11. This CDR3 comprises 15 residues. CDR1 LNHDA and CDR2 SQIVND come from the germline V gene (reference sequence). Sequencing of the DNA from cultured CD4+ T cells was carried out with the Oncomine TCR Beta short-read assay. From the PCR reads, TCRdb called clonotypes with MiXCR, one entry per CDR3 protein. The sample has 15,000 to 20,000 distinct CDR3 sequences; 50% to 65% are singletons. Treatment described: approximately 9-day PBMC culture with coronavirus spike peptide pools or control peptides (ViraFEST assay). The receptor comes from a human donor who had recovered from COVID-19. Sequenced: CD4+ T cells from blood, cultured in vitro. The chain employs TRBV19 and TRBJ2-1; 9 nucleotides match TRBD2. CDR3 sequence reads: CASSLLAGVGNEQFF. CDR3 bases: TGTGCCAGTTCTCTTTTAGCGGGAGTGGGCAATGAGCAGTTCTTC. Complete variable domain (other parts from reference TRBV19 and TRBJ2-1): DGGITQSPKYLFRKEGQNVTLSCEQNLNHDAMYWYRQDPGQGLRLIYYSQIVNDFQKGDIAEGYSVSREKKESFPLTVTSAQKNPTAFYLCASSLLAGVGNEQFFGPGTRLTVL.